The sequence of this T cell receptor beta chain was determined in a study of blood T cells in healthy people across ages. Trimming removed 3 bases from V and 5 bases from J, with 14 bases in between. The germline CDR1 and CDR2 sequences are SGHAT and FQDESV (reference sequence). The CDR3 covers 14 residues. Alongside a J-beta primer mix, a sample-barcoded 5' primer served in a second PCR lasting about 7 to 11 cycles. Individual samples furnished no less than 2.5 million CDR3-containing paired-end reads apiece. Each CDR3 protein gets one entry after TCRdb re-called the 5' RACE reads with MiXCR. The sample records 800,000 to 950,000 distinct CDR3 sequences, roughly 28% being singletons. Peripheral blood, roughly 11 milliliters per donor, was collected. In each sample, at least 7 million PBMCs were isolated. These data were also filed under a second study, of T cells of mothers and their children. From that report: A few healthy Caucasian mothers, along with their six children, were the donors.

This chain links TRBV11-1 with TRBJ2-7; tentatively, D is TRBD1 or TRBD2 (5 bases each). The TCR was taken from a woman in her 40s in good health. The sample consisted of blood. The CDR3 DNA reads TGTGCCAGCAGCTTGTTTGGGGGAGTGAACGAGCAGTACTTC. As protein: CASSLFGGVNEQYF.